Sequencing of this TCR beta chain was carried out in a study of T cells in Graves' hyperthyroidism and ophthalmopathy. Study results and limitations: Peripheral blood also featured most of the thyroid clonotypes expanded above 0.001.

This clonotype was counted once. Its antigen is currently unknown. Recently diagnosed hyperthyroidism of less than 2 months' duration affected patients aged 18 to 65. Exclusion criteria comprised uncontrolled infection, other autoimmune disease, pregnancy or lactation. Amplification of TCR beta CDR3 regions used RNA as the template. An initial round of RT-PCR targeting the TCR CDR3 relied on the HTBI primer set. TCRdb re-called the multiplex PCR reads with MiXCR, one entry per CDR3 protein. Of over 200,000 distinct CDR3 sequences in the sample, more than 14% are singletons; the top ten hold about an eighth. CDR1 and CDR2 from the germline V gene are ENHRY and SYGVKD. The CDR3 contains 15 residues. Trimming left V 7 bases short and J 2 bases short, with 16 bases between.

The chain has TRBV10-3 and TRBJ2-3; a possible D gene is TRBD2 (5 bases). This sequence was found in a woman aged 40-49 years with Graves' hyperthyroidism that later progressed to Graves' ophthalmopathy. Sequences were obtained from blood. The CDR3 reads CAINDEGRVTDTQYF. The DNA of the CDR3 is TGTGCCATCAATGACGAGGGTAGGGTCACAGATACGCAGTATTTT.